This T cell receptor (beta chain) was captured in a study of cytomegalovirus exposure and HLA in healthy donors. Trimming removed 1 base from V and 5 bases from J; junction bases left unmatched: 6. This CDR3 spans 17 amino acids. CDR1 is SGHRS, CDR2 YFSETQ, per germline. Primers included in the PCR were 60 Vbeta and 13 Jbeta primers. Libraries were prepared by immunoSEQ multiplex PCR; TCRdb keeps only in-frame clonotypes and omits some of them. Of about 130,000 clones in the sample, 70% to 80% were seen once. Study results and limitations: When analyzed later, a missense DCLRE1C variant was found to be linked to TCR beta V- and J-gene trimming. The authors enumerated roughly 160 TCR beta chains as linked to cytomegalovirus. More clonal expansion characterized HLA-associated TCR beta chains than equally common others in a later analysis. In terms of immune exposure information, only CMV serostatus was available.

As regards this clone: The antigen is unknown.

The clonotype was recovered from a female donor in good health and CMV-seropositive. The chain couples TRBV5-1 to TRBJ2-3; 14 bases match TRBD2. The material sequenced was PBMCs. DNA for the CDR3: TGCGCCAGCAGCTTGACGACTAGCGGGGGGGCCCAAGATACGCAGTATTTT. This sequence encodes CASSLTTSGGAQDTQYF.